The text below deals with one T cell receptor (beta chain). Its antigen is not known. This may arise from a read error, as a much more abundant clone is one base away. The conserved phenylalanine or tryptophan normally closing the CDR3 is absent here, so this likely arose from a read error. This sample stems from a study of CD8+CD57+ T cells in acquired aplastic anemia. About the study: Sorted CD4+ and CD8+ cells yielded roughly 3.1 ug of DNA on average. About 9.8 million reads, on average, were obtained for CD4+ cells from healthy donors. Findings of the study overall: Any difference that existed in CD8+ Simpson's diversity between patients and controls was not significant.

It was genomic DNA that served as the template for profiling TCR beta VDJ and CDR3. TCRdb passed the reads through MiXCR, listing each CDR3 protein once. The repertoire holds approximately 81,000 distinct CDR3 sequences, approximately 45% seen once, with 66% in the top ten. This CDR3 is built from 17 residues. The germline CDR1 and CDR2 sequences are SGHAT and FQNNGV. J was trimmed by 9 bases and V by 2 bases; bases with no gene match: 17. The sequence derives from a human donor in good health, serving as a control. The chain combines TRBV11-2 with TRBJ1-2; 8 bases map to TRBD1. Sequenced input: sorted CD4+, CD8+, or CD8+CD57+ T cells (not recorded which) from PBMCs. The CDR3: CASSLSPLPTTGESYTL. CDR3 DNA sequence: TGTGCCAGCAGCTTAAGTCCCCTCCCGACGACAGGGGAGAGCTACACCCTC.